Here is one TCR beta chain with its context. This clonotype showed up many times. Its antigen is unknown. Base qualities are not at hand, and no much larger clone is one base apart. This record belongs to a study of T cells in Graves' hyperthyroidism and ophthalmopathy (dated by TCRdb to the late 2010s). General notes on the study: Peripheral blood samples were taken at initial diagnosis, before any treatment was given. To identify distinguishing TCR V-J signatures, a discovery cohort of about a hundred patients was used, comprising 43 with Graves' ophthalmopathy and around 57 with stable Graves' hyperthyroidism. Whether ophthalmopathy could be predicted prospectively was tested in an independent validation cohort made up of about 20 hyperthyroidism patients plus 17 patients who later progressed to ophthalmopathy. The approximately 90 discovery patients were randomly split 7:3 into training and test sets. In addition, the study compared T-cell repertoires in thyroid tissue and in blood from roughly six Graves' hyperthyroidism patients. After blood sampling, hyperthyroidism patients were treated with methimazole at a starting dose of 30 mg daily, and ophthalmopathy patients were treated with high-dose intravenous methylprednisolone. The paper reports TCR Vbeta CDR3 sequencing of fewer than 150 peripheral blood samples: 40 to 45 ophthalmopathy, over 70 hyperthyroidism and around 17 progressor patients. Findings and caveats that apply to the study as a whole: Most expanded thyroid clonotypes (frequency above 0.001) were also detected in blood, a finding suggesting that blood repertoires may reflect thyroid immune responses. Sample size was not statistically predetermined, and investigators were not blinded to group allocation. A model built on a 13 V-J signature distinguished ophthalmopathy from stable hyperthyroidism, reaching 85% to 90% sensitivity and around 82% specificity in cross-validation and 80%/75% in testing. In validation, the model predicted progression to ophthalmopathy with 65% to 71% sensitivity and roughly 75% specificity, a median of 6.5 months before onset.

The TCR beta CDR3 regions were amplified from the RNA transcripts. The TCR CDR3 was subjected to a first round of RT-PCR using the HTBI primer set and the Qiagen OneStep RT-PCR kit. A second multiplex PCR round built the libraries, followed by size selection and purification. Sequencing of the libraries was done on an Illumina HiSeq2000 using paired-end 100 bp reads. For the original study's pipeline: Raw data were processed with SOAPnuke, discarding reads with adapters, uncalled bases, mean Phred below 15, or no exact constant-primer or identifier match. COPE v1.2.5 was used to merge high-quality paired reads, and clonotypes were defined as unique nucleotide sequences. Clonotypes were aligned to IMGT TRBV, TRBD and TRBJ reference segments using MiTCR v1.1. Only V-J combinations with frequency above 0.0001, covering 98% to 99.2% of repertoires, were analysed. The TCS score was defined as the ratio of F50 (clonal expansion) to E x V (chaos), calculated using BLOSUM62-based TCRdist between CDR3 peptides within each V-J. Welch's t-statistics and random forest reduced around 510 V-J features to roughly 13, which were used in a naive Bayes classifier (R e1071). TCRdb passed the public sequencing reads through fastp at Q25 and MiXCR, retaining productive beta sequences. Here each entry gathers all rows of one CDR3 protein and keeps the most common genes and DNA. The V and J calls reflect TCRdb's pipeline rather than the authors' work. In this sample the table shows over 200,000 distinct CDR3 sequences, 15% to 20% of which occur a single time. Clones ranked in the top ten supply about 45% of the sample.

The CDR1 and CDR2 encoded by the germline V gene are MNHNS and SASEGT. The CDR3 measures 15 amino acids from cysteine to phenylalanine. CDR3 DNA only is kept here, 45 bases in frame from base 1. Ends trimmed: V by 5 bases, J by 4 bases; bases unmatched to a gene: 5. Graves' hyperthyroidism was defined as stable when no progression to ophthalmopathy occurred over 18 months of follow-up. Hyperthyroidism patients were newly diagnosed, with disease duration under 2 months, and aged 18 to 65 years. Any patient with an uncontrolled infection, another autoimmune disease, pregnancy or lactation was excluded. Clinical symptoms, serum thyroxine and TRAb, thyroid ultrasound, and orbital computed tomography formed the basis for the diagnoses. Ficoll-Paque density gradient centrifugation was used to isolate PBMCs from about 10 ml of fresh peripheral blood. Trizol reagent was used to extract total RNA, and RNA quality was then checked on an Agilent 2100 Bioanalyzer.

The rearrangement joined TRBV6-1 to TRBJ2-2, and TRBD1 matches 9 of the central bases. The source of this sequence is a middle-aged man with Graves' hyperthyroidism. The sequenced sample consisted of blood. DNA sequence: TGTGCCAGCAGTCTACAGGGGGCGGGCACCGGGGAGCTGTTTTTT. Translated, it gives CASSLQGAGTGELFF.